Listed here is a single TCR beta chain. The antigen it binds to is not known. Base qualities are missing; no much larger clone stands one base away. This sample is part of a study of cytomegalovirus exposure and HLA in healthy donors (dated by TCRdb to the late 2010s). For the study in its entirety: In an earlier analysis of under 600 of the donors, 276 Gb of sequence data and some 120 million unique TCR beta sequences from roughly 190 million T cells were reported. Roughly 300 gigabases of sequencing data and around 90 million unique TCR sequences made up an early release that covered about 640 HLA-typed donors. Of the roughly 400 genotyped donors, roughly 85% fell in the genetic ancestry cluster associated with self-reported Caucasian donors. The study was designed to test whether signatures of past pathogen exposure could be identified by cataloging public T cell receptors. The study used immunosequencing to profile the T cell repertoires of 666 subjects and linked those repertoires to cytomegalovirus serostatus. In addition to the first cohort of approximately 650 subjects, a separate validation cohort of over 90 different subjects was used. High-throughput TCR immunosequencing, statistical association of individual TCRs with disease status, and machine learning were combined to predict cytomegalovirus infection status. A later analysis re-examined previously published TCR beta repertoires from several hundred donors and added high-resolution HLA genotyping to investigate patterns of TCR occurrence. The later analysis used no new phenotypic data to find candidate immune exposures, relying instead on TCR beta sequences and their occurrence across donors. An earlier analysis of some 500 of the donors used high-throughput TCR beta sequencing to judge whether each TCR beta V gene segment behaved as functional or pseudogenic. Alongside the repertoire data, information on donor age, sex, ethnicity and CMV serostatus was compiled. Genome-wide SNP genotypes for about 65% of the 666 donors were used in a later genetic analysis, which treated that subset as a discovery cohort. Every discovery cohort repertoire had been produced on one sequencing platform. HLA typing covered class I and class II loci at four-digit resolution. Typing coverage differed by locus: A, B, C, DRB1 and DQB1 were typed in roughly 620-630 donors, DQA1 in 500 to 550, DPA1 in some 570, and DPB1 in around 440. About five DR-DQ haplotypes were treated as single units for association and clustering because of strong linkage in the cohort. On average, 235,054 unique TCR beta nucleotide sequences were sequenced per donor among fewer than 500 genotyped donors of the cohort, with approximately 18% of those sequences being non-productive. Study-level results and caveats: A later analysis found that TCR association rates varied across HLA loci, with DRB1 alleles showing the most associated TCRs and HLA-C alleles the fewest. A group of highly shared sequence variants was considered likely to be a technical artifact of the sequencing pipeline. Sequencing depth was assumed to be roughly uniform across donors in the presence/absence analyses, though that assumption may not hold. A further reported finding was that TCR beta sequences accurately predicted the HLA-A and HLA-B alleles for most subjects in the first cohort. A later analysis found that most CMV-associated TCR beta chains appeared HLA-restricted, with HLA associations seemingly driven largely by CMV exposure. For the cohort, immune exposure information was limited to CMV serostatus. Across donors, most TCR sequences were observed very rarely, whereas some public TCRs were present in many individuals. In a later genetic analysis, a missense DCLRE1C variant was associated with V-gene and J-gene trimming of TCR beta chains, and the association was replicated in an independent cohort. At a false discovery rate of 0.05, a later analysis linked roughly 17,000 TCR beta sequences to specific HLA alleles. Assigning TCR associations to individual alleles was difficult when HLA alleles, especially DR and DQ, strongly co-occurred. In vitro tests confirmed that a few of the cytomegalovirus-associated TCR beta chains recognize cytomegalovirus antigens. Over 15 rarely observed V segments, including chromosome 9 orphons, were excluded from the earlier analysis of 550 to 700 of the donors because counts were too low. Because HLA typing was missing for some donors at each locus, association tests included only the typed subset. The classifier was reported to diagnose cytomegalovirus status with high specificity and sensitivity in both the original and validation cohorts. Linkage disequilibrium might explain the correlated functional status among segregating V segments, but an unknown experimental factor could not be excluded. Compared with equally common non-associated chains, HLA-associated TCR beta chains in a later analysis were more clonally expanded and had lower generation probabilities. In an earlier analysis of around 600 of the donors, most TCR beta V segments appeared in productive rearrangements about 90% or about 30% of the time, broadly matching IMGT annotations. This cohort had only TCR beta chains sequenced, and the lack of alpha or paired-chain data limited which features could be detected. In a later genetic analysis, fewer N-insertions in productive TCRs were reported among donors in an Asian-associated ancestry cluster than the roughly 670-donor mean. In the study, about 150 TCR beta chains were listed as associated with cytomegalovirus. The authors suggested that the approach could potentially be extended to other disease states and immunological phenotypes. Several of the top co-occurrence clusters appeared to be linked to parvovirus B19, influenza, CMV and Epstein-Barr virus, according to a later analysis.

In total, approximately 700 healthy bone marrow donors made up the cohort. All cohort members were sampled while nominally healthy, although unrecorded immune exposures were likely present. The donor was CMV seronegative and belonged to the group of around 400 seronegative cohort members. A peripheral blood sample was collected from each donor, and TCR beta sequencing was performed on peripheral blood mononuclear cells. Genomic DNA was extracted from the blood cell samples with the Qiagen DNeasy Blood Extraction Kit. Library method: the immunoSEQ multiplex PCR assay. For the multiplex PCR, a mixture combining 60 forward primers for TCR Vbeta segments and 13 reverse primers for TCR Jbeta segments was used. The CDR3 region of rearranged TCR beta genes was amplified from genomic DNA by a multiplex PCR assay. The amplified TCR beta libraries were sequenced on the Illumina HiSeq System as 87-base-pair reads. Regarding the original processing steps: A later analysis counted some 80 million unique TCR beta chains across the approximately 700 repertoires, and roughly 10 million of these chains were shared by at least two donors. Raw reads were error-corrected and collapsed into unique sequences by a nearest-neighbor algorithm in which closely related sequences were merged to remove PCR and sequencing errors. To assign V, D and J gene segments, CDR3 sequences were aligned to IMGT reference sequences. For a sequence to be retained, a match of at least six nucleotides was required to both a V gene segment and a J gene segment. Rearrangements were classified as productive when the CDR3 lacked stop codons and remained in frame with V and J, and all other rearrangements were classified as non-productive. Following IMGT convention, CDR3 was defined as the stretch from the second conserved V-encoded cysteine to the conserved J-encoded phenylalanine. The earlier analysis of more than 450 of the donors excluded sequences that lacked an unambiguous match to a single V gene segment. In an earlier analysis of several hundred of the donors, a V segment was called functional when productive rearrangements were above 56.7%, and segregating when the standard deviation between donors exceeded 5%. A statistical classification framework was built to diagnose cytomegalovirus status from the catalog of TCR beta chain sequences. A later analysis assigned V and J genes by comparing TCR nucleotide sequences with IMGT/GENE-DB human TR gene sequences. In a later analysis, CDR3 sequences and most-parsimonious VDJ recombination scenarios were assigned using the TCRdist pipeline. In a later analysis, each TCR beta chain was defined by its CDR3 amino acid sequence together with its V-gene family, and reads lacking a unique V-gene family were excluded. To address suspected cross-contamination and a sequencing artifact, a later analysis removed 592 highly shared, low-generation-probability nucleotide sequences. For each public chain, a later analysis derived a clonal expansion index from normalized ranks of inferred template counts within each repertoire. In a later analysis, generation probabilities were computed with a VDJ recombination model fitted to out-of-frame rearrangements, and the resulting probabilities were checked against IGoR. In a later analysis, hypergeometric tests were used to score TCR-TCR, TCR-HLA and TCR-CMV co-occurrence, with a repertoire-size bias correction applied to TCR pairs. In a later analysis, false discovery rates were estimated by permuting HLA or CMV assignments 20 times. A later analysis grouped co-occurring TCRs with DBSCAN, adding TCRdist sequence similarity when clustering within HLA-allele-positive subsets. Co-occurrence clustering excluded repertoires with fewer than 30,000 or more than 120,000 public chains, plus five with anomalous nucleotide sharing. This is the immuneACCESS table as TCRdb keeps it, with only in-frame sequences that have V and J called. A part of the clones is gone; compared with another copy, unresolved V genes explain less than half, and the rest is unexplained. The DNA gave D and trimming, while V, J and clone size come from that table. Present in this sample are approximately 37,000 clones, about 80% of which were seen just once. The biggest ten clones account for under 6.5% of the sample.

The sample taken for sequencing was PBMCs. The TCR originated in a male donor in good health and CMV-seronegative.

The CDR3: CASGLGTGKEGNTEAFF. The DNA is TGTGCTAGTGGTCTGGGGACAGGGAAAGAAGGGAACACTGAAGCTTTCTTT. The chain couples TRBV12-5 to TRBJ1-1; 9 bases in between match TRBD1. Measured from the cysteine to the phenylalanine, the CDR3 is 17 residues long. The only DNA kept is the CDR3, 51 bases in frame from the first base. Trimming takes 5 bases off V and 1 base off J; junction bases not matched to a gene: 11. As encoded in the germline V gene, CDR1 is LGHNT while CDR2 is FRNRAP.